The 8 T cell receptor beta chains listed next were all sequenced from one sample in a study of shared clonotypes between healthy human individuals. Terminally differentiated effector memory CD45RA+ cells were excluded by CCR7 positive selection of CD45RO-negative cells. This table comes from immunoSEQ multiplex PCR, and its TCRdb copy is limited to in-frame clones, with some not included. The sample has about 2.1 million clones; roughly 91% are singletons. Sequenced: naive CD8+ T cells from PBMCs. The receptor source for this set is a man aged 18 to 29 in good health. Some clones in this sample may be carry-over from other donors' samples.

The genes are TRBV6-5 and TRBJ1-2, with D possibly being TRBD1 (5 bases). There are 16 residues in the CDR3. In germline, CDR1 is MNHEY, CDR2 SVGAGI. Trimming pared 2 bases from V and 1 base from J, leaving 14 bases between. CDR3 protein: CASSYGLGQLNYGYTF. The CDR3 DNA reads TGTGCCAGCAGTTACGGCTTGGGGCAGCTTAACTATGGCTACACCTTC.

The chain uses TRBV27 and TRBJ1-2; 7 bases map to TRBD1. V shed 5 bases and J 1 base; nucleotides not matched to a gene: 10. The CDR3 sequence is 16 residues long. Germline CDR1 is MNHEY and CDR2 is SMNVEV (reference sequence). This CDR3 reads CASSPRDRANNYGYTF. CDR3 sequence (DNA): TGTGCCAGCAGTCCCCGGGACAGAGCGAATAACTATGGCTACACCTTC.

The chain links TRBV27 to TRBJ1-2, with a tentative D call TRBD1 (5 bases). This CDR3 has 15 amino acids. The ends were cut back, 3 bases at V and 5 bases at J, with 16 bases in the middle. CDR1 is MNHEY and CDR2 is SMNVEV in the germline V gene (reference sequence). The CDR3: CASSLGLGPQYGYTF. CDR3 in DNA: TGTGCCAGCAGTTTGGGCTTGGGACCCCAGTATGGCTACACCTTC.

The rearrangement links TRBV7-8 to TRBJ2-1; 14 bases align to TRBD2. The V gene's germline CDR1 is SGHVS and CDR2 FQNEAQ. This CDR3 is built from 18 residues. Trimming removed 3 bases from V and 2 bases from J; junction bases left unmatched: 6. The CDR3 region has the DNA TGTGCCAGCAGCTTTCGGACTAGCGGGGGGAGGGCCTACAATGAGCAGTTCTTC. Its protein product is CASSFRTSGGRAYNEQFF.

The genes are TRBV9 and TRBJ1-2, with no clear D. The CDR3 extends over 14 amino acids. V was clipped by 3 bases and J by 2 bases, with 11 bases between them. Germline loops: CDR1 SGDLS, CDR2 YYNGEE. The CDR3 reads CASSEQDGNYGYTF. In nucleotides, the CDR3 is TGTGCCAGCAGCGAGCAGGACGGGAACTATGGCTACACCTTC.

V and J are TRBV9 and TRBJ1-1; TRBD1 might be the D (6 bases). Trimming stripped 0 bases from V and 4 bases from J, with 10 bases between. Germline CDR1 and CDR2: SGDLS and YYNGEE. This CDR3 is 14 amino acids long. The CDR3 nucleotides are TGTGCCAGCAGCGTAGGACAGGTACCCACTGAAGCTTTCTTT. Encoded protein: CASSVGQVPTEAFF.

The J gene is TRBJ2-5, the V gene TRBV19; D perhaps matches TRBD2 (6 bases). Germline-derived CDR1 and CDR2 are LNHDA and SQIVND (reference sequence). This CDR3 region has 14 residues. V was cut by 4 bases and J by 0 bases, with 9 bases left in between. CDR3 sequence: CASSTRGYQETQYF. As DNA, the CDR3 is TGTGCCAGTAGTACCCGGGGGTACCAAGAGACCCAGTACTTC.

CDR3 in DNA: TGTGCCAGCAGCGAAGTGGGGAACACCGGGGAGCTGTTTTTT. As protein: CASSEVGNTGELFF. The V call is TRBV9, the J call TRBJ2-2; unclear D gene. CDR3 length equals 14 residues. From germline, CDR1 is SGDLS and CDR2 YYNGEE. The V end was cut by 3 bases, the J end by 1 base, with 7 bases between.